The clone carrying this T cell receptor beta chain was recorded a few times. What it binds is not known. The germline V gene has CDR1 SGDLS and CDR2 YYNGEE. There are 15 residues in the CDR3. Trimming stripped 3 bases from V and 0 bases from J, with 12 bases between. The data originate from a study of TIL therapy for anti-PD-1-resistant metastatic lung cancer. Study findings and constraints: Treatment-naive, never-smoker and oncogene-addicted patients were overrepresented in this highly selected cohort. Many TIL product clones were absent from baseline tumor, suggesting clonal contraction.

Time point meaning: pre-treatment sample, taken before nivolumab and TIL therapy. Tumor tissue came from excised metastases, mostly pleural nodules or supraclavicular lymph nodes. Progressing patients received lymphodepletion, expanded TIL infusion and IL-2. This was the immunoSEQ v3 assay. Measured with immunoSEQ multiplex PCR; TCRdb has only the in-frame clones, and not every one. The sample has about 26,000 clones; approximately 72% are singletons. The clonotype originates from a person aged 30 to 80 with non-small cell lung cancer. The J gene is TRBJ1-1, the V gene TRBV9, with D maybe TRBD1 (5 bases). Sequenced here: tumor tissue, sampled at baseline. CDR3 sequence reads: CASSEGSGLNTEAFF. DNA of the CDR3: TGTGCCAGCAGCGAGGGGTCCGGATTGAACACTGAAGCTTTCTTT.